These T cell receptor beta chains were read from a single sample in a study of response to subunit inactivated influenza vaccine. TCRdb itself ran the RT-PCR reads through MiXCR, one entry per CDR3 protein. Seen here are over 450,000 distinct CDR3 sequences, under 15% observed once, and the top ten hold less than 15%. The starting material was PBMCs from blood, obtained around seven weeks after vaccination. The receptors were sampled from a man aged 50-60 years who received an inactivated influenza vaccine. CDR3s include the opening cysteine and the closing phenylalanine or tryptophan. A D gene is named only where the DNA matches it firmly. Where a row states a size, it is once, few, many or the class of an expanded clone; other rows omit it.

CDR3: CASLKGQGEQYF
DNA: TGTGCCAGCCTAAAGGGACAGGGAGAGCAGTACTTC
J: TRBJ2-7
size: few
V: TRBV7-2
D: TRBD1

CDR3: CASRLYQETQYF
DNA: TGCGCCAGCAGATTGTACCAAGAGACCCAGTACTTC
J: TRBJ2-5
size: .
V: TRBV5-1
D: .

CDR3: CASSYGQGLSYNEQFF
DNA: TGTGCCAGCAGTTACGGACAGGGTCTCTCCTACAATGAGCAGTTCTTC
J: TRBJ2-1
size: few
V: TRBV6-2/TRBV6-3
D: TRBD1

CDR3: CASSLTRGPQHF
DNA: TGTGCCAGCAGTTTAACGAGGGGGCCCCAGCATTTT
J: TRBJ1-5
size: many
V: TRBV12-3/TRBV12-4
D: .

CDR3: CATSPAGRGNQPQHF
DNA: TGTGCCACCTCACCCGCCGGACGAGGCAATCAGCCCCAGCATTTT
J: TRBJ1-5
size: few
V: TRBV24-1
D: .

CDR3: CASCPSGGSPLHF
DNA: TGCGCCAGCTGTCCATCGGGAGGTTCACCCCTCCACTTT
J: TRBJ1-6
size: few
V: TRBV5-1
D: .

CDR3: CASRSSLQETQYF
DNA: TGTGCCAGCAGGAGTTCCCTTCAAGAGACCCAGTACTTC
J: TRBJ2-5
size: few
V: TRBV25-1
D: .

CDR3: CASSFIAGVNTGELFF
DNA: TGTGCCAGCAGCTTCATAGCGGGGGTGAACACCGGGGAGCTGTTTTTT
J: TRBJ2-2
size: .
V: TRBV7-2
D: TRBD2

CDR3: CATSDSGGSGQPQHF
DNA: TGTGCCACCAGTGATTCGGGGGGGTCGGGACAGCCCCAGCATTTT
J: TRBJ1-5
size: many
V: TRBV24-1
D: .

CDR3: CSARDAAGILDEQFF
DNA: TGCAGTGCTAGGGACGCGGCTGGTATATTAGATGAGCAGTTCTTC
J: TRBJ2-1
size: few
V: TRBV20-1
D: .

CDR3: CSARLPGRTYEQYF
DNA: TGCAGTGCTAGACTTCCGGGACGGACCTACGAGCAGTACTTC
J: TRBJ2-7
size: few
V: TRBV20-1
D: .

CDR3: CASSQDMFGNTGELFF
DNA: TGTGCCAGCAGCCAAGATATGTTCGGAAACACCGGGGAGCTGTTTTTT
J: TRBJ2-2
size: .
V: TRBV4-2
D: .

CDR3: CASGRPGQNYGYTF
DNA: TGTGCCAGCGGACGACCGGGACAAAACTATGGCTACACCTTC
J: TRBJ1-2
size: few
V: TRBV6-1
D: .

CDR3: CSARDFKGETYEQYF
DNA: TGCAGTGCTAGAGATTTCAAGGGGGAAACCTACGAGCAGTACTTC
J: TRBJ2-7
size: few
V: TRBV20-1
D: .

CDR3: CAISELSGVYNEQFF
DNA: TGTGCCATCAGTGAGTTGAGCGGAGTCTACAATGAGCAGTTCTTC
J: TRBJ2-1
size: .
V: TRBV10-3
D: .

CDR3: CSVGLAGGPAPEQYF
DNA: TGCAGCGTTGGGTTAGCGGGAGGGCCCGCCCCCGAGCAGTACTTC
J: TRBJ2-7
size: once
V: TRBV29-1
D: TRBD2

CDR3: CASSLIGEYNEQFF
DNA: TGTGCCAGCAGCTTGATAGGGGAATACAATGAGCAGTTCTTC
J: TRBJ2-1
size: few
V: TRBV5-5
D: .

CDR3: CASSQAPSGGTGELFF
DNA: TGTGCCAGCAGCCAAGCGCCTAGCGGGGGGACCGGGGAGCTGTTTTTT
J: TRBJ2-2
size: few
V: TRBV4-2
D: TRBD2

CDR3: CASSPLGGSPYEQYF
DNA: TGTGCCAGCAGCCCTCTGGGAGGGAGCCCCTACGAGCAGTACTTC
J: TRBJ2-7
size: few
V: TRBV12-3/TRBV12-4
D: TRBD2

CDR3: CSARKRDWNTGELFF
DNA: TGCAGTGCTAGAAAACGGGACTGGAACACCGGGGAGCTGTTTTTT
J: TRBJ2-2
size: many
V: TRBV20-1
D: .

CDR3: CASRMGWGVFYEQYF
DNA: TGTGCCAGCAGAATGGGTTGGGGCGTTTTCTACGAGCAGTACTTC
J: TRBJ2-7
size: few
V: TRBV28
D: .

CDR3: CASSRTALSTEAFF
DNA: TGTGCCAGCAGCCGGACCGCTTTAAGCACTGAAGCTTTCTTT
J: TRBJ1-1
size: many
V: TRBV7-8
D: .

CDR3: CASSLRGRRGGYGYTF
DNA: TGTGCCAGCAGTTTACGGGGTCGTAGAGGGGGTTATGGCTACACCTTC
J: TRBJ1-2
size: few
V: TRBV12-3/TRBV12-4
D: .

CDR3: CASSSPTGGRRGQPQHF
DNA: TGTGCCAGCAGTTCACCCACAGGGGGCAGAAGGGGTCAGCCCCAGCATTTT
J: TRBJ1-5
size: few
V: TRBV12-3/TRBV12-4
D: TRBD1